The rows below give T cell receptor beta chains drawn from one sample of a study of blood T cell repertoires in COVID-19. Assay: immunoSEQ multiplex PCR; the TCRdb copy retains only in-frame clones and omits some. The sample holds some 68,000 clones, 70% to 90% seen once. The sample was peripheral blood. These receptors originate from a woman between 50 and 59 years old with COVID-19, enrolled during active disease. CDR3s leave out the opening cysteine and the closing phenylalanine or tryptophan. D genes are given only for firm matches. Clone size is stated in some rows and not others, as once, few, many or a class when expanded.

v_gene: TRBV6-5; d_gene: TRBD1; abundance: few; j_gene: TRBJ1-5; len: 11; CDR3aa: ASHRGPGEPQH
v_gene: TRBV11-1; d_gene: TRBD2; abundance: .; j_gene: TRBJ2-1; len: 13; CDR3aa: ASSSRTSGNGEQF
v_gene: TRBV7-9; d_gene: TRBD1; abundance: .; j_gene: TRBJ2-1; len: 14; CDR3aa: ASIPGTGGHYNEQF
v_gene: TRBV5-1; d_gene: TRBD1; abundance: .; j_gene: TRBJ2-3; len: 12; CDR3aa: ASSLGQGADTQY
v_gene: TRBV5-1; d_gene: TRBD1; abundance: .; j_gene: TRBJ1-1; len: 13; CDR3aa: ASSLASGQVTEAF
v_gene: TRBV6-5; d_gene: TRBD1; abundance: .; j_gene: TRBJ2-1; len: 10; CDR3aa: ASKGGDNEQF
v_gene: TRBV19; d_gene: TRBD2; abundance: .; j_gene: TRBJ2-7; len: 13; CDR3aa: ASSIRGSGIDEQY
v_gene: TRBV29-1; d_gene: .; abundance: once; j_gene: TRBJ1-2; len: 13; CDR3aa: SVPPSGEGVNGYT
v_gene: TRBV27; d_gene: TRBD2; abundance: once; j_gene: TRBJ2-3; len: 13; CDR3aa: ASSLYGRGTDTQY
v_gene: TRBV28; d_gene: .; abundance: .; j_gene: TRBJ2-3; len: 16; CDR3aa: ASSFLAGNPESTDTQY
v_gene: TRBV4-3; d_gene: .; abundance: .; j_gene: TRBJ2-1; len: 14; CDR3aa: ASSQDSSGGYNEQF
v_gene: TRBV18; d_gene: .; abundance: .; j_gene: TRBJ2-2; len: 11; CDR3aa: ASSPDIAGELF
v_gene: TRBV10-3; d_gene: .; abundance: .; j_gene: TRBJ2-3; len: 15; CDR3aa: AIRQQGTHVWADTQY
v_gene: TRBV5-6; d_gene: TRBD2; abundance: once; j_gene: TRBJ2-3; len: 17; CDR3aa: ASSFWPSGRVLGTDTQY
v_gene: TRBV28; d_gene: .; abundance: .; j_gene: TRBJ2-7; len: 10; CDR3aa: ASSFGSNEQY